This is a list of T cell receptor beta chains from one sample in a study of blood T cell repertoires in COVID-19. Libraries were prepared by immunoSEQ multiplex PCR; TCRdb keeps only in-frame clonotypes and omits some of them. The sample holds around 200,000 clones, around 88% seen once. Material: peripheral blood. The receptors were sampled from a man aged 45-60 years with active or convalescent COVID-19. CDR3s include the opening cysteine and the closing phenylalanine or tryptophan. Each record gives: J gene, clone size, V gene, D gene, CDR3 protein, CDR3 DNA. The D gene is left open where the match is weak. Clone size is shown for a subset of rows, as once, few, many or a class of expanded clone.

TRBJ1-1 | - | TRBV30 | - | CAWSLAGGERTEAFF | TGTGCCTGGAGTCTAGCTGGGGGCGAGAGGACTGAAGCTTTCTTT
TRBJ2-1 | - | TRBV10-1 | TRBD1 | CASSESGRQGQFF | TGCGCCAGCAGTGAGTCTGGTCGACAGGGACAGTTCTTC
TRBJ2-1 | - | TRBV20-1 | - | CSAIRGYEQFF | TGCAGTGCAATTAGGGGGTATGAGCAGTTCTTC
TRBJ1-2 | few | TRBV29-1 | - | CSVQGFGGYTF | TGCAGCGTTCAGGGGTTCGGTGGCTACACCTTC
TRBJ1-5 | - | TRBV19 | - | CASKAEGVQPQHF | TGTGCCAGTAAGGCTGAGGGGGTACAGCCCCAGCATTTT
TRBJ1-1 | - | TRBV6-5 | - | CASSRPQMNTEAFF | TGTGCCAGCAGTCGCCCTCAGATGAACACTGAAGCTTTCTTT
TRBJ1-1 | once | TRBV28 | - | CASRDRNTEAFF | TGTGCCAGCAGAGATAGGAACACTGAAGCTTTCTTT
TRBJ2-2 | - | TRBV5-1 | TRBD2 | CASSLGLAANTGELFF | TGCGCCAGCAGCCTAGGACTAGCGGCAAACACCGGGGAGCTGTTTTTT
TRBJ2-1 | - | TRBV19 | TRBD2 | CASQTSGDEQFF | TGTGCCAGCCAAACTAGCGGGGATGAGCAGTTCTTC
TRBJ2-7 | - | TRBV29-1 | - | CSVDSGGSEQYF | TGCAGCGTCGATTCAGGGGGGTCCGAGCAGTACTTC
TRBJ2-2 | - | TRBV21-1 | - | CASSKALRKGHRGNTGELFF | TGTGCCAGCAGCAAAGCGCTTCGTAAGGGGCACAGGGGTAACACCGGGGAGCTGTTTTTT
TRBJ1-1 | - | TRBV6-5 | - | CASRQQVSNTEAFF | TGTGCCAGCAGGCAACAGGTCTCGAACACTGAAGCTTTCTTT
TRBJ1-6 | - | TRBV28 | - | CASNWQAERGSPLHF | TGTGCCAGCAATTGGCAGGCAGAACGTGGGTCACCCCTCCACTTT
TRBJ2-2 | - | TRBV28 | - | CASRLGLTNTGELFF | TGTGCCAGCAGACTGGGACTTACGAACACCGGGGAGCTGTTTTTT
TRBJ1-4 | - | TRBV2 | - | CASTLTQGQIRRGEKLFF | TGTGCCAGCACCTTAACCCAGGGACAAATCCGGCGAGGCGAAAAACTGTTTTTT
TRBJ1-3 | - | TRBV19 | TRBD1 | CASSRGQHSGNTIYF | TGTGCCAGTAGTAGGGGACAGCACTCTGGAAACACCATATATTTT
TRBJ1-1 | - | TRBV2 | TRBD1 | CASSLGQGMNTEAFF | TGTGCCAGCAGTCTTGGACAGGGGATGAACACTGAAGCTTTCTTT
TRBJ2-1 | few | TRBV12-3/TRBV12-4 | - | CASLDFYNEQFF | TGTGCCAGCCTTGACTTCTACAATGAGCAGTTCTTC
TRBJ2-7 | - | TRBV2 | - | CASRASTGSEQYF | TGTGCCAGCAGAGCTAGTACTGGGTCCGAGCAGTACTTC
TRBJ2-2 | - | TRBV28 | - | CASSLVAGGELFF | TGTGCCAGCAGTTTGGTAGCCGGCGGGGAGCTGTTTTTT
TRBJ1-1 | - | TRBV11-3 | TRBD1 | CASSLAAGGFAFF | TGTGCCAGCAGCTTAGCGGCAGGGGGTTTTGCTTTCTTT
TRBJ2-1 | - | TRBV30 | - | CAWTRLEVKQFF | TGTGCCTGGACACGACTGGAGGTTAAGCAGTTCTTC
TRBJ2-3 | - | TRBV5-1 | TRBD2 | CASSLPGLAGTDTQYF | TGCGCCAGCAGCTTACCGGGACTAGCAGGAACAGATACGCAGTATTTT
TRBJ2-3 | - | TRBV7-9 | - | CASSLWQSTDTQYF | TGTGCCAGCAGCTTGTGGCAGTCCACAGATACGCAGTATTTT
TRBJ2-3 | - | TRBV19 | TRBD2 | CASSGVLLAGDTQYF | TGTGCCAGTAGTGGAGTTTTACTAGCGGGCGATACGCAGTATTTT
TRBJ2-1 | - | TRBV7-9 | TRBD1 | CASSPGTGVINEQFF | TGTGCCAGCAGCCCCGGGACAGGGGTGATTAATGAGCAGTTCTTC
TRBJ2-1 | - | TRBV20-1 | TRBD2 | CSASGTSGRNEQFF | TGCAGTGCTAGTGGGACTAGCGGGAGAAATGAGCAGTTCTTC
TRBJ1-2 | - | TRBV6-1 | - | CASSEEFYGYTF | TGTGCCAGCAGTGAGGAGTTCTATGGCTACACCTTC
TRBJ2-7 | - | TRBV6-5 | TRBD1 | CASSPRGQAYEQYF | TGTGCCAGCAGCCCAAGGGGACAGGCCTACGAGCAGTACTTC
TRBJ2-3 | once | TRBV4-2 | - | CASSQDSPSSEINTDTQYF | TGTGCCAGCAGCCAAGACTCCCCCTCCTCTGAGATTAACACAGATACGCAGTATTTT
TRBJ2-5 | - | TRBV5-1 | - | CASSLQTGRETQYF | TGCGCCAGCAGCTTGCAGACAGGGAGGGAGACCCAGTACTTC
TRBJ1-3 | - | TRBV27 | - | CASSLTGRGNTIYF | TGTGCCAGCAGTTTAACAGGGCGAGGAAACACCATATATTTT
TRBJ1-1 | - | TRBV12-3/TRBV12-4 | TRBD1 | CASSLTGTTEAFF | TGTGCCAGCAGCTTGACAGGGACCACTGAAGCTTTCTTT
TRBJ2-7 | once | TRBV25-1 | TRBD2 | CASSESWGSGGGEQYF | TGTGCCAGCAGTGAATCCTGGGGTAGCGGGGGGGGTGAGCAGTACTTC
TRBJ2-7 | - | TRBV5-5 | TRBD2 | CASSQGLAGGTDEQYF | TGTGCCAGCAGCCAGGGACTAGCGGGAGGAACCGACGAGCAGTACTTC
TRBJ1-6 | - | TRBV7-9 | - | CASSSSAGVGSPLHF | TGTGCCAGCAGCTCGTCAGCGGGAGTCGGTTCACCCCTCCACTTT
TRBJ1-4 | - | TRBV11-3 | - | CASSLDGRTTVGEKLFF | TGTGCCAGCAGCTTAGATGGGAGGACGACGGTGGGTGAAAAACTGTTTTTT
TRBJ2-3 | many | TRBV27 | - | CASSLWAGTDTQYF | TGTGCCAGCAGTTTATGGGCAGGTACAGATACGCAGTATTTT
TRBJ1-2 | - | TRBV12-3/TRBV12-4 | TRBD1 | CASRTGTGEGYTF | TGTGCCAGCAGAACCGGGACAGGGGAAGGCTACACCTTC
TRBJ2-7 | - | TRBV7-8 | TRBD1 | CASSPGQGVVEQYF | TGTGCCAGCAGCCCGGGACAGGGGGTGGTCGAGCAGTACTTC
TRBJ2-1 | - | TRBV7-9 | - | CASSLAGNWAGYNEQFF | TGTGCCAGCAGCTTAGCCGGGAACTGGGCGGGCTACAATGAGCAGTTCTTC
TRBJ1-1 | - | TRBV28 | TRBD1 | CASSSPGTGGGATEAFF | TGTGCCAGCAGTAGTCCCGGGACAGGGGGCGGGGCCACTGAAGCTTTCTTT
TRBJ2-7 | - | TRBV5-1 | - | CASSLASAAGSLYF | TGCGCCAGCAGCTTGGCCTCAGCGGCAGGAAGTCTGTACTTC
TRBJ1-2 | - | TRBV5-4 | - | CASSLFRQGLFGYTF | TGTGCCAGCAGCTTGTTCAGGCAGGGGCTTTTTGGCTACACCTTC
TRBJ2-1 | - | TRBV28 | TRBD2 | CASSLFTSGKGHEQFF | TGTGCCAGCAGTTTGTTTACTAGCGGGAAAGGCCATGAGCAGTTCTTC
TRBJ1-2 | - | TRBV18 | TRBD1 | CASSPGQGVNYGYTF | TGTGCCAGCTCACCGGGACAGGGGGTTAACTATGGCTACACCTTC
TRBJ1-2 | - | TRBV6-4 | - | CASSDTGESNYGYTF | TGTGCCAGCAGTGACACTGGAGAATCTAACTATGGCTACACCTTC